A single TCR beta chain is shown here with its context. This clone showed up just once. The antigen it recognizes is unknown. Nothing much larger sits one base from this clone, and base qualities are not available. V is reduced by 6 bases and J by 0 bases, leaving a spacing of 8 bases between them. The germline V gene encodes CDR1 MNHEY and CDR2 SVGAGI. The CDR3 runs 13 residues from the cysteine to the phenylalanine. The kept DNA is CDR3 alone, 39 bases in frame from the first base. The data derive from a study of blood T cell repertoires in COVID-19 (dated by TCRdb to the early 2020s). Background on the whole study: Samples from collaborators originated in the United States, Italy and Spain and spanned both the acute and convalescent phases of COVID-19. The material from the prospective study consisted of cDNA or gDNA derived from T cells, B-cell-depleted T cells, or PBMCs. Deeply sampled blood TCRbeta repertoires from subjects exposed to, actively infected with, or recovered from COVID-19 were included in the dataset. A freely available public database, intended as a resource for researchers studying the immune response to SARS-CoV-2, is where the repertoires were released. The samples were drawn from two sources: the first 160 participants of the ongoing ImmuneRACE study, and some 1,300 subjects contributed by 6 global collaborators. Nearly every sample came with metadata listing a de-identified subject ID, COVID-19 status, age in years and sex. Where HLA class I and class II types were available, the types were taken from metadata supplied by the sample provider, not from assay-based typing.

Another Seattle source contributed samples from volunteer blood donors who had recovered from COVID-19. Whole blood was collected in K2EDTA tubes by collaborating institutions according to the institutions' own protocols. For TCRbeta analysis, collaborators shipped samples as frozen whole blood, isolated PBMCs, or DNA extracted from either of those sample types. TCRbeta CDR3 regions were amplified from genomic DNA by means of the immunoSEQ Assay, a bias-controlled multiplex PCR. Per the authors' processing: Within the assay, amplification of reference gene primers was used to estimate how many nucleated cells each sample contained. To quantify the absolute abundance of each unique TCRbeta CDR3 rearrangement, sequence reads were collapsed and filtered. For each sample, productive Simpson clonality was calculated as the square root of Simpson's diversity index over productive rearrangements. This immuneACCESS table, as held by TCRdb, lists in-frame sequences with V and J called but not all clones. Of the missing ones, under half trace to an unresolved V gene in checked studies; the others have no known cause. For V, J and clone size, that table is used; D and trimming come from the DNA. Counted in this sample were about 220,000 clones; 84% of them appeared once. The ten largest clones capture about 2.1% of the sample.

The full study reports these points: The quantity of clinical and demographic metadata differed by source and by participant and was supplied without curation.

This TCR came from a man aged 35 to 55 who had recovered from COVID-19. The chain is assembled from TRBV6-5 and TRBJ2-5; the D gene identity is not certain. What was sequenced was peripheral blood. The CDR3 protein sequence reads: CASSWSNQETQYF. The nucleotides read TGTGCCAGCAGCTGGAGTAACCAAGAGACCCAGTACTTC.